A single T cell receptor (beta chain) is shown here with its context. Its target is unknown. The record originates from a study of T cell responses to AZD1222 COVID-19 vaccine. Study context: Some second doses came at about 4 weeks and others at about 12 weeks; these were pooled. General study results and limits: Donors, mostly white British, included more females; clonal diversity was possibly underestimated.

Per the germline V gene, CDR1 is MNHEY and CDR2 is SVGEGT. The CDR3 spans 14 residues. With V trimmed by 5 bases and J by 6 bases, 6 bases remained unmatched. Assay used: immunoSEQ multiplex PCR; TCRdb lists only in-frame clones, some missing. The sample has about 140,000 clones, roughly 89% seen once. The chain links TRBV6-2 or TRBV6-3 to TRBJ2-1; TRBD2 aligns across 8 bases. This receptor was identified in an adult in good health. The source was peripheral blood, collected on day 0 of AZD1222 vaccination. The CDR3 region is CASSGTGTSNEQFF. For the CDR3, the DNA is TGTGCCAGCAGTGGAACCGGGACTAGCAATGAGCAGTTCTTC.